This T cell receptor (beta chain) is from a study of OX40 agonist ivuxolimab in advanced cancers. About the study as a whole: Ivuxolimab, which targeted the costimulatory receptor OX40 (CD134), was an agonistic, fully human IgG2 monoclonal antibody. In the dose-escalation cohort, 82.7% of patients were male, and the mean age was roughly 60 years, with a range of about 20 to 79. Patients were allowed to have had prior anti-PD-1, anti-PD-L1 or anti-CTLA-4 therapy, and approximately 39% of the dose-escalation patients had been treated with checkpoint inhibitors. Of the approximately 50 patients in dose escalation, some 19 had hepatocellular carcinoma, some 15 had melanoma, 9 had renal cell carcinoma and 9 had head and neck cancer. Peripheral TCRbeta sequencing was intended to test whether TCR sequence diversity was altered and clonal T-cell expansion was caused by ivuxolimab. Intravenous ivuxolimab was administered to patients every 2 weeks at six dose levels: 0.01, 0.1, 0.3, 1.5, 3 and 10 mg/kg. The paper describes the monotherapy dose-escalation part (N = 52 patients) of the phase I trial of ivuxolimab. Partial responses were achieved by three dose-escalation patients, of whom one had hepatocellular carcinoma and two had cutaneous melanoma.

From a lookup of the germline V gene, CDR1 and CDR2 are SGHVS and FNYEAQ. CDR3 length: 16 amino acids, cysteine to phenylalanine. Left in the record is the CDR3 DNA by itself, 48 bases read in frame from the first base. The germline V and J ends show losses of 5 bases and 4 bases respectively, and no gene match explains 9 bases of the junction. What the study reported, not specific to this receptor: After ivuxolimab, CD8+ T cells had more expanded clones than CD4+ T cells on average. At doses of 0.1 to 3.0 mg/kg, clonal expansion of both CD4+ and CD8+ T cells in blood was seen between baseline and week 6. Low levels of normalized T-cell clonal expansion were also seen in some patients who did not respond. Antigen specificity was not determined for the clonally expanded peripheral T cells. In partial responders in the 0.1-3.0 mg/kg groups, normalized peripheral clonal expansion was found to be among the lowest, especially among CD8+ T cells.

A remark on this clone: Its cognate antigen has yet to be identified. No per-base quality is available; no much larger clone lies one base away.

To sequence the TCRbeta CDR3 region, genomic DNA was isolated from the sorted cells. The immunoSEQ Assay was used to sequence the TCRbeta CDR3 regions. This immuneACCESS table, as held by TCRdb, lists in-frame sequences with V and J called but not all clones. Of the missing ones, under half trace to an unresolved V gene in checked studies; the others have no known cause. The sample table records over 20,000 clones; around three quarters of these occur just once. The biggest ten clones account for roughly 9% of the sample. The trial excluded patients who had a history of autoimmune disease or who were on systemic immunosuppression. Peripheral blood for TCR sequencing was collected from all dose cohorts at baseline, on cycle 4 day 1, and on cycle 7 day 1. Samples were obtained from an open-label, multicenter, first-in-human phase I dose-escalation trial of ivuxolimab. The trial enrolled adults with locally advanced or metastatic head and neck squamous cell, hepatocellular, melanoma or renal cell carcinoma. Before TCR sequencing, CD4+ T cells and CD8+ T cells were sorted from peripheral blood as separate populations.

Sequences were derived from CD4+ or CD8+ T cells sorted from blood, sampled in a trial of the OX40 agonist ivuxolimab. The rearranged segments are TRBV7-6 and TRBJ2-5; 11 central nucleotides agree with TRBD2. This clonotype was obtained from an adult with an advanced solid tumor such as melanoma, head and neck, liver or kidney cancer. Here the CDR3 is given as CASSQLAGVSLETQYF. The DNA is TGTGCCAGCAGCCAACTAGCGGGGGTGTCATTAGAGACCCAGTACTTC. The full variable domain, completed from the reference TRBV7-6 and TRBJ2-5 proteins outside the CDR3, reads GAGVSQSPRYKVTKRGQDVALRCDPISGHVSLYWYRQALGQGPEFLTYFNYEAQQDKSGLPNDRFSAERPEGSISTLTIQRTEQRDSAMYRCASSQLAGVSLETQYFGPGTRLLVL.